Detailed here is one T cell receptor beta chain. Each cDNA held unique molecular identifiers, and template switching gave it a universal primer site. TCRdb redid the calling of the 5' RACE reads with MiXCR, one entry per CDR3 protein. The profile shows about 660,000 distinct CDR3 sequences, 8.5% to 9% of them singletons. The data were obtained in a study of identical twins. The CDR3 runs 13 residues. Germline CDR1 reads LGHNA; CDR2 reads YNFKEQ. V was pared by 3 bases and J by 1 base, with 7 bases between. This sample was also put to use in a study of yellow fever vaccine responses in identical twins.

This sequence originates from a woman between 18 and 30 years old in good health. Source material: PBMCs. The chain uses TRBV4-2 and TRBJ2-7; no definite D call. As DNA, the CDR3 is TGTGCCAGCAGCCAGCAATGGTCCTACGAGCAGTACTTC. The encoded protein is CASSQQWSYEQYF.